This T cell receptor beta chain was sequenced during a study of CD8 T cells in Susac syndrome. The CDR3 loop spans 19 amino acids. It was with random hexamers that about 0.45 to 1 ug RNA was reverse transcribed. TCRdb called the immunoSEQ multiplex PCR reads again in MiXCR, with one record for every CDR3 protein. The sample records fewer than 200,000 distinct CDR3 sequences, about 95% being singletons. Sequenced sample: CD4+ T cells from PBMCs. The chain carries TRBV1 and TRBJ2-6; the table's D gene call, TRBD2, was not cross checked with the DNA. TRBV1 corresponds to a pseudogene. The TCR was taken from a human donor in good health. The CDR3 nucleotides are TGCACCAGCAGCCAAGAAGGGAGCGGGAGAGGTTCTGGGGCCAACGTCCTGACTTTC. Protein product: CTSSQEGSGRGSGANVLTF.